Shown below are 3 T cell receptor beta chains from a single sample sequenced in a study of PD-L1 blockade in urothelial cancer. Assay: immunoSEQ multiplex PCR; the TCRdb copy retains only in-frame clones and omits some. The sample shows tens of thousands of clones, about 89% of them seen only once. This specimen consisted of PBMCs, obtained around atezolizumab (anti-PD-L1) treatment. The receptors were gathered from a man aged 45 to 65 with urothelial cancer.

The chain uses TRBV7-2 and TRBJ1-1; D is unclear. V dropped 8 bases and J dropped 1 base, with 11 bases sitting between them. The CDR3 is made up of 13 amino acids. Per the germline V gene, CDR1 is SGHTA and CDR2 is FQGNSA. The CDR3 reads CASAGRANTEAFF. CDR3 DNA sequence: TGTGCCAGCGCGGGGAGGGCGAACACTGAAGCTTTCTTT.

The chain links TRBV7-9 to TRBJ2-1; tentative D call: TRBD1 (6 bases). Germline-derived CDR1 and CDR2 are SEHNR and FQNEAQ (reference sequence). The CDR3 runs to 14 residues. V was trimmed by 5 bases and J by 8 bases, leaving 16 bases between them. CDR3 in DNA: TGTGCCAGCAGCCGTCTACAGGGTTCCCATGAGCAGTTCTTC. Its protein is CASSRLQGSHEQFF.

The V gene is TRBV9, the J gene TRBJ2-5; 14 nucleotides line up with TRBD2. Losses at the gene ends were 3 bases for V and 1 base for J; bases not matched to a gene: 2. Germline V CDR1 and CDR2: SGDLS, YYNGEE. The CDR3 is 16 amino acids. DNA of the CDR3: TGTGCCAGCAGCGCGGGACTAGCGGGGGCCCAAGAGACCCAGTACTTC. This encodes CASSAGLAGAQETQYF. The entire variable domain, with the rest obtained from reference TRBV9 and TRBJ2-5, is as follows: DSGVTQTPKHLITATGQRVTLRCSPRSGDLSVYWYQQSLDQGLQFLIQYYNGEERAKGNILERFSAQQFPDLHSELNLSSLELGDSALYFCASSAGLAGAQETQYFGPGTRLLVL.